Presented here are 29 T cell receptor beta chains from one specimen sequenced in a study of liver allograft versus peripheral blood T cells. Study background: Liver transplant recipients had T cell receptor repertoires compared between transplanted liver and peripheral blood.

TCRdb analysed the reads with MiXCR anew, one entry per CDR3 protein. Among several thousand distinct CDR3 sequences, about 15% were seen once, and the ten largest hold 10%. These receptors originate from a human patient who had a liver transplant. Some T cells may possibly be graft donor cells.

This clonotype has ten or more counts. The V call is TRBV20-1, the J call TRBJ2-3; 9 positions match TRBD1. This CDR3 is 12 amino acids long. Unmatched junction bases numbered 5, after V lost 4 bases and J lost 9 bases. The germline gives CDR1 DFQATT, CDR2 SNEGSKA (reference sequence). The CDR3 DNA sequence: TGCAGTGCTAAGGACAGGGGACGGACGCAGTATTTT. This sequence encodes CSAKDRGRTQYF.

Relative to its sample, this clonotype is medium-sized. The V and J genes are TRBV18 and TRBJ2-7; a weak D match, TRBD2 (7 bases). V lost 3 bases to trimming and J lost 2 bases, with 17 bases between them. Looked up from germline, CDR1 is KGHSH and CDR2 is LQKENI. This CDR3 is built from 16 residues. The CDR3 DNA sequence: TGTGCCAGCTCACCCCTTAACGGGGGGCCGGCCTACGAGCAGTACTTC. Translating it yields CASSPLNGGPAYEQYF.

On this clonotype itself: Being one base from a much bigger clone, this may be a read error. The V call is TRBV6-6, the J call TRBJ2-6; D unclear. The CDR3 contains 14 residues. Germline CDR1 and CDR2: MNHNY and SVGAGI (reference sequence). Written as DNA, the CDR3 is TGTGCCAGCACGAGAGGCTCTGGGACCAACGTCCTGACTTTC. Its translation: CASTRGSGTNVLTF.

Concerning this clonotype: A much larger clone sits a single nucleotide away, making a read error possible. The chain couples TRBV11-2 to TRBJ1-5; perhaps TRBD1 as D (5 bases). Germline CDR1 and CDR2: SGHAT and FQNNGV. The length of the CDR3 is 15 residues. The CDR3 protein is CASSLGSGTNQLQHF. The CDR3 bases are TGTGCCAGCAGCTTAGGGTCAGGGACCAATCAGCTCCAGCATTTT.

Of note for this clonotype: This may arise from a read error, as a much more abundant clone is one base away. DNA for the CDR3: TGTACCAGCAGTTGGGGGACAGGGAACTACAATGAGCAGTTCTTC. Encoded protein: CTSSWGTGNYNEQFF. The chain carries TRBV6-6 and TRBJ2-1, with 9 bases fitting TRBD1. CDR1 is MNHNY, CDR2 SVGAGI, per germline (reference sequence). The CDR3 sequence is 15 residues long.

The V gene is TRBV11-2, the J gene TRBJ2-1, with 9 bases aligning to TRBD2. The CDR3 has 14 residues. Germline V gene sequence: CDR1 SGHAT, CDR2 FQNNGV. J gave up 5 bases and V 8 bases, and 7 bases lay outside the gene matches. CDR3 bases: TGTGCCAGCTTGAGGAGCGGGGGGCACAATGAGCAGTTCTTC. It specifies CASLRSGGHNEQFF.

This clonotype qualifies as medium-sized (0.01 to 0.1%). The chain uses TRBV20-1 and TRBJ2-1; 8 bases fit TRBD2. Trimming at V came to 6 bases and at J to 2 bases, leaving 6 bases not matched to a gene. This CDR3 contains 14 residues. Germline CDR1 reads DFQATT; CDR2 reads SNEGSKA (reference sequence). This CDR3 reads CSALGGAAYNEQFF. The CDR3 bases are TGCAGTGCCCTCGGGGGGGCGGCCTACAATGAGCAGTTCTTC.

By proportion, this clonotype is medium-sized. The chain is built from TRBV28 and TRBJ1-4; possible D gene TRBD1, 6 bases. The CDR3 covers 16 residues. Trimming removed 5 bases at V and 0 bases at J, with 13 bases between. Germline lookup yields CDR1 MDHEN and CDR2 SYDVKM. Written as DNA, the CDR3 is TGTGCCAGCAGTCCACCCGGGACAACAACTAATGAAAAACTGTTTTTT. Translating gives CASSPPGTTTNEKLFF.

The gene calls are TRBV2 and TRBJ2-3, with D unclear. V was shortened by 8 bases and J by 3 bases, with 6 bases between the two germline ends. Germline V gene lookup returns CDR1 SNHLY and CDR2 FYNNEI. CDR3 size: 11 residues. This CDR3 is CASLLTDTQYF. CDR3 sequence (DNA): TGTGCCAGCCTATTGACAGATACGCAGTATTTT.

By share, this clonotype ranks as medium-sized. The chain has TRBV12-3 or TRBV12-4 and TRBJ1-5, with a weak D call TRBD1 (5 bases). This CDR3 has 13 amino acids. V gave up 3 bases and J gave up 3 bases, with 6 bases separating them. The chain's CDR3 is CASSLDNNQPQHF. In DNA form, the CDR3 reads TGTGCCAGCAGTTTGGACAACAATCAGCCCCAGCATTTT.

This clonotype was recorded at least ten times. The V and J genes are TRBV6-2 or TRBV6-3 and TRBJ2-1; TRBD2 matches 9 bases. The ends lost 9 bases at V and 5 bases at J; junction bases unmatched: 8. The CDR3 has 14 residues. Germline lookup yields CDR1 MNHEY and CDR2 SVGEGT. CDR3 coding DNA: TGTGCCAGTCGGGCGGGAGGGCCAGACAATGAGCAGTTCTTC. It specifies CASRAGGPDNEQFF.

This sequence joins TRBV18 and TRBJ1-1; D gene uncertain. The CDR3 is 15 residues long. The germline CDR1 and CDR2 sequences are KGHSH and LQKENI. V was pared by 6 bases and J by 6 bases, with 20 bases between. CDR3 nucleotides: TGTGCCAGCTCTCCGGGGATTTCGTATCAGGCTGAAGCTTTCTTT. Translation: CASSPGISYQAEAFF. Filled out from reference TRBV18 and TRBJ1-1, the complete variable domain reads NAGVMQNPRHLVRRRGQEARLRCSPMKGHSHVYWYRQLPEEGLKFMVYLQKENIIDESGMPKERFSAEFPKEGPSILRIQQVVRGDSAAYFCASSPGISYQAEAFFGQGTRLTVV.

In this sample, this clonotype is medium-sized. The genes are TRBV24-1 and TRBJ2-1; weak D call: TRBD1 (6 bases). Germline V gene lookup returns CDR1 KGHDR and CDR2 SFDVKD. The length of the CDR3 is 15 residues. V lost 4 bases, J lost 2 bases, and 11 bases lay in between. The CDR3, as DNA: TGTGCCACCAGTGAGGCAGGGGATACCTACAATGAGCAGTTCTTC. Protein sequence: CATSEAGDTYNEQFF.

Within the sample, this clonotype is medium-sized. This rearrangement joins TRBV5-4 to TRBJ2-1; the D gene is possibly TRBD1 (6 bases). The CDR3 has 14 amino acids. Per germline, CDR1 SGHNT and CDR2 YYREEE (reference sequence). V was pared by 0 bases and J by 4 bases, with 8 bases between. This CDR3 reads CASSLGGPYNEQFF. CDR3 nucleotide sequence: TGTGCCAGCAGCTTGGGGGGGCCTTACAATGAGCAGTTCTTC. The whole variable domain, remainder taken from reference TRBV5-4 and TRBJ2-1, is ETGVTQSPTHLIKTRGQQVTLRCSSQSGHNTVSWYQQALGQGPQFIFQYYREEENGRGNFPPRFSGLQFPNYSSELNVNALELDDSALYLCASSLGGPYNEQFFGPGTRLTVL.

This clonotype is deemed large. This chain connects TRBV27 to TRBJ1-5; TRBD1 might be the D (5 bases). V was shortened by 5 bases and J by 4 bases, with 12 bases between the two germline ends. There are 14 residues in the CDR3. In germline, CDR1 is MNHEY, CDR2 SMNVEV (reference sequence). In DNA form, the CDR3 reads TGTGCCAGCAGTCCCGGGACTTATAATCAGCCCCAGCATTTT. Its translation: CASSPGTYNQPQHF.

Comments on this clonotype: Since a much larger clone is just one base distant, this may be a read error. The chain is built from TRBV6-2 or TRBV6-3 and TRBJ1-5, with unresolved D. Germline V gene lookup returns CDR1 MNHEY and CDR2 SVGEGT. The CDR3 is made up of 12 amino acids. The CDR3 DNA reads as TGTGCCAGCAGACGTTGGGGTCAGCCCCAGAATTTT. This gives the protein CASRRWGQPQNF.

This chain connects TRBV9 to TRBJ2-6; tentative D call: TRBD2 (6 bases). The germline CDR1 and CDR2 sequences are SGDLS and YYNGEE. Trimming stripped 0 bases from V and 0 bases from J, with 10 bases between. This CDR3 is 17 amino acids long. The CDR3 region has the DNA TGTGCCAGCAGCGTAGATCGGCGGGACTCTGGGGCCAACGTCCTGACTTTC. As protein: CASSVDRRDSGANVLTF.

V usage is TRBV25-1 and J usage is TRBJ2-6; TRBD1 or TRBD2 may be the D gene (6 bases each). V dropped 1 base and J dropped 3 bases, with 16 bases sitting between them. CDR1 is MGHDK and CDR2 is SYGVNS in the germline V gene. CDR3 size: 18 residues. The CDR3 sequence is CASSESWGRGVGANVLTF. In DNA, the CDR3 is TGTGCCAGCAGTGAATCGTGGGGGCGGGGCGTTGGGGCCAACGTCCTGACTTTC. Variable domain in full (rest from reference TRBV25-1 and TRBJ2-6): EADIYQTPRYLVIGTGKKITLECSQTMGHDKMYWYQQDPGMELHLIHYSYGVNSTEKGDLSSESTVSRIRTEHFPLTLESARPSHTSQYLCASSESWGRGVGANVLTFGAGSRLTVL.

By proportion, this clonotype is large. This chain links TRBV29-1 with TRBJ2-1; 10 bases are a match to TRBD2. Germline CDR1 reads SQVTM; CDR2 reads ANQGSEA. This CDR3 is 17 amino acids long. The V gene end was trimmed by 8 bases and the J gene end by 0 bases; junction bases not matched to a gene: 13. CDR3 nucleotide sequence: TGCAGCTCCCTCGGTGGACTAGCGGCGAGCTCCTACAATGAGCAGTTCTTC. Its protein product is CSSLGGLAASSYNEQFF.

This chain joins TRBV2 and TRBJ2-7; weak D call: TRBD2 (5 bases). CDR1 and CDR2 (germline): SNHLY, FYNNEI. V was clipped by 0 bases and J by 3 bases, with 9 bases between them. The CDR3 is made up of 14 amino acids. The CDR3 bases are TGTGCCAGCAGTGAAGCTAGGAGGAGCTACGAGCAGTACTTC. Protein sequence: CASSEARRSYEQYF.

V gene TRBV19 combines with J gene TRBJ2-3; 9 bases align to TRBD2. Germline CDR1 reads LNHDA; CDR2 reads SQIVND (reference sequence). The ends lost 5 bases at V and 4 bases at J; junction bases unmatched: 13. The CDR3 consists of 17 residues. In nucleotides, the CDR3 is TGTGCCAGTAGTGCAAGCGGGGGGCTGAACCTCGCAGATACGCAGTATTTT. This codes for CASSASGGLNLADTQYF.

This clonotype counts as medium-sized. The genes are TRBV10-3 and TRBJ2-3; D unclear. Trimming removed 5 bases at V and 2 bases at J, with 5 bases between. This CDR3 comprises 12 residues. Germline V gene sequence: CDR1 ENHRY, CDR2 SYGVKD. The CDR3: CAISRATDTQYF. For the CDR3, the DNA is TGTGCCATCAGTAGGGCCACAGATACGCAGTATTTT.

This clonotype ranks as medium-sized. The V call is TRBV6-2 or TRBV6-3, the J call TRBJ2-7; D is possibly TRBD1 (6 bases). CDR3 length: 15 residues. Trimming removed 8 bases at V and 1 base at J, with 18 bases between. Germline loops: CDR1 MNHEY, CDR2 SVGEGT. Here the CDR3 reads CASGRGQRQSYEQYF. The CDR3 bases are TGTGCCAGCGGCCGCGGACAGCGACAATCCTACGAGCAGTACTTC.

This clonotype was seen ten or more times. The chain uses TRBV12-3 or TRBV12-4 and TRBJ2-1; TRBD2 matches at 10 bases. After removal of 3 bases from V and 1 base from J, the junction contained 6 bases not matched to a gene. The CDR3 has 17 residues. The CDR3 loop is CASSLISGGLSYNEQFF. The CDR3 DNA reads TGTGCCAGCAGTTTGATTAGCGGGGGGTTATCCTACAATGAGCAGTTCTTC.

Sample share makes this clonotype large (0.1 to 1%). CDR3 amino acids: CSARDRNYGYTF. The CDR3 nucleotides read TGCAGCGCCCGGGACAGGAACTATGGCTACACCTTC. This chain joins TRBV29-1 and TRBJ1-2; 8 positions agree with TRBD1. The CDR3 spans 12 residues. Germline V gene data show CDR1 as SQVTM and CDR2 as ANQGSEA. Losses at the gene ends were 7 bases for V and 2 bases for J; bases not matched to a gene: 3.

This clonotype is labeled as medium-sized (0.01 to 0.1%). The chain uses TRBV9 and TRBJ2-2; no reliable D call. Germline CDR1 reads SGDLS; CDR2 reads YYNGEE. V dropped 0 bases and J dropped 0 bases, with 9 bases sitting between them. The CDR3 length is 16 residues. This CDR3 reads CASSVGMFANTGELFF. CDR3 nucleotides: TGTGCCAGCAGCGTAGGGATGTTCGCGAACACCGGGGAGCTGTTTTTT.

The genes are TRBV7-2 and TRBJ2-5; the D call may be TRBD1 or TRBD2 (5 bases each). The CDR3 has 15 residues. V shed 5 bases and J shed 5 bases, with 18 bases lying between them. Germline CDR1 reads SGHTA; CDR2 reads FQGNSA. CDR3 DNA sequence: TGTGCCAGCAGCCAACCCGGGACGCCCAGGGAGACCCAGTACTTC. Protein product: CASSQPGTPRETQYF.

This clonotype was observed a handful of times. This sequence joins TRBV9 and TRBJ1-3, with 9 bases that match TRBD1. The CDR3 has 15 amino acids. Germline V gene sequence: CDR1 SGDLS, CDR2 YYNGEE. Trimming took 0 bases from V and 5 from J; bases not matched to a gene: 3. The CDR3 sequence is CASSVAGTGRNTIYF. The CDR3 DNA follows: TGTGCCAGCAGCGTAGCTGGGACAGGGAGAAACACCATATATTTT.

This clonotype was counted between two and nine times. V usage is TRBV2 and J usage is TRBJ2-6; D gene ambiguous. This CDR3 is 14 amino acids long. V shed 4 bases and J shed 0 bases, with 4 bases lying between them. Per germline, CDR1 SNHLY and CDR2 FYNNEI. CDR3 loop: CASSVLSGANVLTF. DNA of the CDR3: TGTGCCAGCAGTGTGCTCTCTGGGGCCAACGTCCTGACTTTC.